This T cell receptor (beta chain) emerged from a study of OX40 agonist ivuxolimab in advanced cancers. This CDR3 region has 14 residues. Germline V lookup: CDR1 SGHVS, CDR2 FQNEAQ. V was cut by 6 bases and J by 8 bases, with 18 bases left in between. Produced via immunoSEQ multiplex PCR; TCRdb's table is partial and in-frame only. The profile shows under 95,000 clones, over 85% of them singletons. This TCR was recovered from an adult with an advanced solid tumor such as melanoma, head and neck, liver or kidney cancer. The sequences come from CD4+ or CD8+ T cells sorted from blood, collected in a trial of the OX40 agonist ivuxolimab. This rearrangement joins TRBV7-8 to TRBJ2-3; the D is unclear. The CDR3 nucleotides read TGTGCCAGCAGGGGTATCGTAGGCCGAGCTACGCAGTATTTT. It is translated as CASRGIVGRATQYF.